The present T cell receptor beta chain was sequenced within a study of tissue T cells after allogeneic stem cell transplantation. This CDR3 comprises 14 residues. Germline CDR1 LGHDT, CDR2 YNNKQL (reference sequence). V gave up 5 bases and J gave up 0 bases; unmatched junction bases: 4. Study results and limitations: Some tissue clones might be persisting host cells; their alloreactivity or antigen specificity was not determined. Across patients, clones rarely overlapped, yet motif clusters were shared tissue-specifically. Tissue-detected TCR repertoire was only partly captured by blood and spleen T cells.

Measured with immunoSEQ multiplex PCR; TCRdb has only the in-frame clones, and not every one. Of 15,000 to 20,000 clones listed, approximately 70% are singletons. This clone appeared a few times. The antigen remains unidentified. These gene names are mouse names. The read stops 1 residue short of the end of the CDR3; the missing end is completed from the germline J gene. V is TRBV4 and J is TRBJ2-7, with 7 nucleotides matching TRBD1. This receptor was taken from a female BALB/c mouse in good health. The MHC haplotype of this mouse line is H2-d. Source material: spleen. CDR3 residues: CASSRTGSSYEQYF. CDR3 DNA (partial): TGTGCCAGCAGCCGGACAGGAAGCTCCTATGAACAGTAC.